This record covers a single TCR beta chain. Reverse transcription of roughly 0.5 to 1 ug RNA used random hexamers. TCRdb reanalysed the immunoSEQ multiplex PCR reads using MiXCR and keeps one entry per CDR3 protein. The table shows approximately 190,000 distinct CDR3 sequences, with nearly 95% occurring only once. This sample is part of a study of CD8 T cells in Susac syndrome. Germline lookup yields CDR1 DFQATT and CDR2 SNEGSKA (reference sequence). The CDR3 spans 12 residues. The ends were cut back, 6 bases at V and 3 bases at J, with 8 bases in the middle. The source of this sequence is a human donor with multiple sclerosis. The V gene is TRBV20-1, the J gene TRBJ2-2; maybe TRBD2 (6 bases). Sequences were obtained from CD4+ T cells from PBMCs. The CDR3 sequence: CSAPGDTGELFF. The CDR3 DNA is TGCAGTGCCCCGGGGGACACCGGGGAGCTGTTTTTT.